This TCR beta chain was found in a study of T cell repertoires in ileal Crohn's disease. Whole-study context: Surgery for a complication: stricturing in about 61%, penetrating in roughly 40%. Study-level findings and limits: Compared with non-smokers, active smokers at surgery showed more clonal expansions. All patients with clonality above 26.8% had endoscopic recurrence.

The CDR3 spans 16 residues. Germline CDR1 is SGDLS and CDR2 is YYNGEE. Trimming left V 1 base short and J 8 bases short, with 21 bases between. Lamina propria lymphocytes from surgical specimens were isolated on a density gradient before sorting. Libraries were prepared by immunoSEQ multiplex PCR; TCRdb keeps only in-frame clonotypes and omits some of them. The data hold 2,000 or so clones, with 65% to 75% observed a single time. As to this clone: The antigen remains unidentified.

The sample was CD8+ T cells from ileum. The chain recombines TRBV9 with TRBJ1-1; D may be TRBD1 (5 bases). The sequence was obtained from an adult with Crohn's disease. Some clones in this sample may be carry-over from other donors' samples. The CDR3 reads CASSVSAHSRETEAFF. CDR3 nucleotides: TGTGCCAGCAGCGTATCAGCCCATTCCAGGGAAACCGAAGCTTTCTTT.